The 29 T cell receptor beta chains given below trace back to one sample, sequenced in a study of T-cell reconstitution after alpha-beta-depleted transplantation in children. A TCRbeta library incorporating unique molecular identifiers was prepared. A single record per CDR3 protein comes from TCRdb applying MiXCR to the PCR reads. The repertoire has approximately 220,000 distinct CDR3 sequences, 17% of them found once; the top ten carry just under 45%. Source: PBMCs, mostly from graft donor cells, taken 360 days after TCRalphabeta/CD19-depleted stem cell transplant. The receptors stem from a male patient between 2 and 15 years old who had a stem cell transplant for acute lymphoblastic leukemia, so the T cells may come from the graft donor.

The DNA of the CDR3 is TGTGCCAGCATCACTTCAGGCGAGCAGTTCTTC. It translates to CASITSGEQFF. V gene TRBV11-2 combines with J gene TRBJ2-1; D is unclear. The CDR3 consists of 11 residues. CDR1 and CDR2 (germline): SGHAT, FQNNGV. Deletions cut 7 bases from V and 10 bases from J, with 11 bases between.

The rearrangement uses TRBV20-1 and TRBJ2-3; no firm D call. The V end was cut by 0 bases, the J end by 5 bases, with 9 bases between. Germline V CDR1 and CDR2: DFQATT, SNEGSKA (reference sequence). The CDR3 extends over 13 amino acids. The chain's CDR3 is CSARDPRGDTQYF. In DNA form, the CDR3 reads TGCAGTGCTAGAGATCCCAGAGGAGATACGCAGTATTTT.

This chain connects TRBV11-1 to TRBJ2-2, with a tentative D call TRBD2 (7 bases). This CDR3 is 16 amino acids long. Trimming took 7 bases from V and 4 from J, leaving 19 bases between them. Germline CDR1 is SGHAT and CDR2 is FQDESV (reference sequence). The DNA for the CDR3 is TGTGCCAGCACCCAAATGGGGGGGCTATCCACCGGGGAGCTGTTTTTT. It codes for CASTQMGGLSTGELFF.

DNA of the CDR3: TGTGCCAGCAGCCACAGAGACTCGAACACCGGGGAGCTGTTTTTT. It codes for CASSHRDSNTGELFF. The genes are TRBV6-9 and TRBJ2-2, with D unclear. Germline loops: CDR1 MNHGY, CDR2 SVAAGI. The CDR3 extends over 15 amino acids. V was pared by 6 bases and J by 0 bases, with 11 bases between.

The V call is TRBV5-5, the J call TRBJ2-2; D is perhaps TRBD1 or TRBD2 (5 bases each). Germline CDR1 is SGHKS and CDR2 is YYEKEE (reference sequence). The CDR3 length is 17 residues. Deletions cut 2 bases from V and 5 bases from J, with 19 bases between. The CDR3 nucleotides are TGTGCCAGCAGCTTCTGGGCGACTGGGACCCTAACCGGGGAGCTGTTTTTT. Its translation is CASSFWATGTLTGELFF.

This sequence joins TRBV7-9 and TRBJ1-4, with D perhaps matching TRBD1 (5 bases). Germline CDR1 is SEHNR and CDR2 is FQNEAQ (reference sequence). V shed 4 bases and J shed 5 bases, with 11 bases lying between them. This CDR3 region has 14 residues. Here the CDR3 reads CASSSRDGNEKLFF. Here the CDR3 DNA reads TGTGCCAGCAGCTCCCGGGACGGAAATGAAAAACTGTTTTTT.

The V and J genes are TRBV3-1 and TRBJ1-1; 8 nucleotides agree with TRBD1. J gave up 5 bases and V 2 bases, and 7 bases lay outside the gene matches. The CDR3 contains 15 residues. CDR1 LGHDT and CDR2 YNNKEL come from the germline V gene (reference sequence). DNA for the CDR3: TGTGCCAGCAGCCAACGCGGACAGGGTGTTACTGAAGCTTTCTTT. Its translation is CASSQRGQGVTEAFF. Drawing the rest from reference TRBV3-1 and TRBJ1-1, the complete variable domain is DTAVSQTPKYLVTQMGNDKSIKCEQNLGHDTMYWYKQDSKKFLKIMFSYNNKELIINETVPNRFSPKSPDKAHLNLHINSLELGDSAVYFCASSQRGQGVTEAFFGQGTRLTVV.

There are a few counts of this clonotype. This chain links TRBV28 with TRBJ2-5, with D unclear. The CDR3 covers 15 residues. V dropped 8 bases and J dropped 4 bases, with 20 bases sitting between them. CDR1 is MDHEN, CDR2 SYDVKM, per germline. CDR3 sequence reads: CASRGPGSVGETQYF. CDR3 bases: TGTGCCAGCCGAGGACCAGGATCAGTGGGAGAGACCCAGTACTTC.

CDR3 in DNA: TGCGCCAGCAGCCGGGGGCCCGACAACACTGAAGCTTTCTTT. Encoded protein: CASSRGPDNTEAFF. The chain recombines TRBV5-1 with TRBJ1-1, with D maybe TRBD1 (6 bases). CDR1 SGHRS and CDR2 YFSETQ come from the germline V gene. The CDR3 is 14 residues long. Deletions cut 4 bases from V and 2 bases from J, with 12 bases between.

The chain has TRBV11-2 and TRBJ2-2; D perhaps matches TRBD1 (5 bases). The CDR3 runs to 13 residues. CDR1 is SGHAT, CDR2 FQNNGV, per germline. V gave up 5 bases and J gave up 4 bases, with 8 bases separating them. The CDR3 spells CASSGALTGELFF. The CDR3 DNA sequence: TGTGCCAGCAGCGGGGCCCTCACCGGGGAGCTGTTTTTT.

This clonotype is classed as hyperexpanded (1% or more). CDR3 nucleotides: TGTGCCAGCAGCAACGGCGGCAGTTACTATGGCTACACCTTC. Translating gives CASSNGGSYYGYTF. This chain uses TRBV21-1 with TRBJ1-2. TRBV21-1 is a pseudogene segment. CDR3 length: 14 residues.

This sequence joins TRBV6-2 or TRBV6-3 and TRBJ2-7; 8 bases map to TRBD2. The germline V gene has CDR1 MNHEY and CDR2 SVGEGT. The CDR3 is made up of 15 amino acids. The trim removed 5 bases at V and 5 bases at J, leaving 11 bases unmatched. CDR3 in amino acids: CASSRPGTRGDEQYF. As DNA, the CDR3 is TGTGCCAGCAGTCGTCCCGGGACTAGGGGGGACGAGCAGTACTTC.

This clonotype was counted between two and nine times. The CDR3 region is CASRGSRAGETQYF. CDR3 coding DNA: TGCGCCAGCAGGGGGAGCAGGGCAGGAGAGACCCAGTACTTC. The V call is TRBV10-2, the J call TRBJ2-5; D is perhaps TRBD1 or TRBD2 (5 bases each). This CDR3 comprises 14 residues. V was clipped by 6 bases and J by 4 bases, with 15 bases between them. CDR1 WSHSY and CDR2 SAAADI come from the germline V gene.

This clonotype was observed a few times. The J gene is TRBJ2-7, the V gene TRBV7-9, with D possibly being TRBD1 (7 bases). The CDR3 consists of 14 residues. V lost 2 bases and J lost 9, with 17 bases in between. CDR1 is SEHNR and CDR2 is FQNEAQ in the germline V gene (reference sequence). The CDR3 region is CASSLTGDSWGQYF. In DNA form, the CDR3 reads TGTGCCAGCAGCTTAACGGGGGACAGTTGGGGGCAGTACTTC.

With regard to this clonotype: Being one base from a much bigger clone, this may be a read error. The conserved phenylalanine or tryptophan normally closing the CDR3 is absent here, so this likely arose from a read error. The chain couples TRBV29-1 to TRBJ2-1; 9 positions match TRBD2. Losses at the gene ends were 1 base for V and 2 bases for J; bases not matched to a gene: 6. Germline CDR1 reads SQVTM; CDR2 reads ANQGSEA. The CDR3 is 16 residues long. CDR3 amino acids: CSVEGDSGSPYNEQFL. DNA for the CDR3: TGCAGCGTTGAAGGGGATAGCGGGAGCCCCTACAATGAGCAGTTCCTC.

This chain uses TRBV20-1 with TRBJ2-7; 8 bases agree with TRBD2. The CDR3 extends over 17 amino acids. Germline V gene data show CDR1 as DFQATT and CDR2 as SNEGSKA (reference sequence). With V trimmed by 3 bases and J by 5 bases, 18 bases remained unmatched. The CDR3, as DNA: TGCAGTGCTAGGTCCGGAGCTAGCGGGTTCTCAGAGGACGAGCAGTACTTC. Translation gives CSARSGASGFSEDEQYF.

The rearrangement uses TRBV27 and TRBJ2-5, with TRBD1 identical over 9 bases. The germline V gene encodes CDR1 MNHEY and CDR2 SMNVEV (reference sequence). V trimming: 6 bases; J trimming: 2 bases; junction bases outside the gene matches: 4. There are 14 residues in the CDR3. CDR3 nucleotide sequence: TGTGCCAGCAGAGGACAGGGGCCTCAAGAGACCCAGTACTTC. This codes for CASRGQGPQETQYF.

The chain joins TRBV4-1 to TRBJ2-1; the match to TRBD2 covers 12 bases. The CDR3 is 17 amino acids. Germline V gene lookup returns CDR1 MGHRA and CDR2 YSYEKL. The ends lost 6 bases at V and 3 bases at J; junction bases unmatched: 9. The chain's CDR3 is CASRSSGGELHYNEQFF. In DNA, the CDR3 is TGCGCCAGCAGATCTAGCGGGGGGGAGCTCCACTACAATGAGCAGTTCTTC.

The V and J genes are TRBV20-1 and TRBJ2-7; D may be TRBD2 (6 bases). Germline loops: CDR1 DFQATT, CDR2 SNEGSKA (reference sequence). The CDR3 has 14 residues. V was shortened by 3 bases and J by 2 bases, with 14 bases between the two germline ends. Here the CDR3 reads CSASRGEVPYEQYF. The CDR3 nucleotides read TGCAGTGCTAGCCGCGGGGAGGTGCCCTACGAGCAGTACTTC.

CDR3 residues: CASRRTTGMGETQYF. In DNA, the CDR3 is TGCGCCAGCAGGCGAACGACAGGGATGGGAGAGACCCAGTACTTC. The J gene is TRBJ2-5, the V gene TRBV5-1, with 7 nucleotides matching TRBD1. Germline V CDR1 and CDR2: SGHRS, YFSETQ. Trimming took 5 bases from V and 4 from J; bases not matched to a gene: 11. The CDR3 loop spans 15 amino acids.

The chain uses TRBV5-1 and TRBJ1-2; no reliable D call. CDR3 size: 13 residues. Germline V gene lookup returns CDR1 SGHRS and CDR2 YFSETQ. V lost 0 bases to trimming and J lost 9 bases, with 12 bases between them. CDR3 nucleotide sequence: TGCGCCAGCAGCTTGGGTCAGCCACCACGCTACACCTTC. It specifies CASSLGQPPRYTF.

The chain combines TRBV19 with TRBJ2-5; the D is unclear. Germline V gives CDR1 LNHDA, CDR2 SQIVND (reference sequence). The CDR3 totals 14 residues. V was shortened by 7 bases and J by 1 base, with 13 bases between the two germline ends. CDR3 amino acids: CASNLRTGQETQYF. The CDR3 DNA reads as TGTGCCAGTAACCTCAGGACGGGCCAAGAGACCCAGTACTTC.

This chain uses TRBV28 with TRBJ2-7; D is uncertain. V lost 6 bases and J lost 6, with 12 bases in between. The CDR3 covers 12 residues. CDR1 is MDHEN, CDR2 SYDVKM, per germline. CDR3 nucleotide sequence: TGTGCCAGCAGCTCCCCGCCCCTCGAGCAGTACTTC. This sequence encodes CASSSPPLEQYF.

This clonotype was seen many times. This chain uses TRBV5-8 with TRBJ2-5, with 7 positions matching TRBD2. From germline, CDR1 is SGHTS and CDR2 YDEGEE. V lost 7 bases and J lost 7; bases outside the gene matches: 16. The length of the CDR3 is 15 residues. DNA of the CDR3: TGTGCCAGCTCCGGGGTAGCGGGCCCAAGGGGGACCCAGTACTTC. It encodes CASSGVAGPRGTQYF.

V usage is TRBV4-2 and J usage is TRBJ2-1, with TRBD2 matching over 8 bases. V lost 3 bases to trimming and J lost 2 bases; unmatched junction nucleotides: 6. This CDR3 is 16 amino acids long. The germline CDR1 and CDR2 sequences are LGHNA and YNFKEQ. CDR3 DNA sequence: TGTGCCAGCAGCCAGGAAGGACTAGCCCCCTACAATGAGCAGTTCTTC. This translates into CASSQEGLAPYNEQFF.

Here the CDR3 reads CASSAGGMGTDTQYF. DNA of the CDR3: TGCGCCAGCAGCGCAGGGGGAATGGGCACAGATACGCAGTATTTT. The rearrangement joins TRBV5-1 to TRBJ2-3; 7 bases are shared with TRBD1. The CDR3 runs to 15 residues. Germline trimming cut 4 bases from V and 1 base from J; bases unmatched to any gene: 6. The germline CDR1 and CDR2 sequences are SGHRS and YFSETQ.

CDR3 nucleotide sequence: TGCAGTGCTAGCCCCCAGGGTGGCTATGGCTACACCTTC. Protein product: CSASPQGGYGYTF. The V call is TRBV20-1, the J call TRBJ1-2, with D possibly TRBD1 on 5 matching bases. Trimming left V 3 bases short and J 4 bases short, with 12 bases between. Germline V gene lookup returns CDR1 DFQATT and CDR2 SNEGSKA (reference sequence). The CDR3 totals 13 residues.

In its sample, this clonotype was seen a few times. V is TRBV12-3 or TRBV12-4 and J is TRBJ1-5, with TRBD1 matching 7 bases. The junction had 7 bases not matched to a gene; V was cut back by 7 bases and J by 4 bases. CDR3 length: 14 residues. CDR3 coding DNA: TGTGCCAGCAACTTAGGGACAGCTAATCAGCCCCAGCATTTT. Its protein product is CASNLGTANQPQHF.

This clonotype showed up just a few times. The chain combines TRBV28 with TRBJ2-1; either TRBD1 or TRBD2 may fit D (5 bases each). The CDR3 covers 15 residues. The germline V and J ends were trimmed by 10 bases and 1 base, with 17 bases remaining between them. The germline V gene encodes CDR1 MDHEN and CDR2 SYDVKM. CDR3 nucleotides: TGTGCCACCATGGGGACGGAATTTTCCTACAATGAGCAGTTCTTC. It yields the protein CATMGTEFSYNEQFF.